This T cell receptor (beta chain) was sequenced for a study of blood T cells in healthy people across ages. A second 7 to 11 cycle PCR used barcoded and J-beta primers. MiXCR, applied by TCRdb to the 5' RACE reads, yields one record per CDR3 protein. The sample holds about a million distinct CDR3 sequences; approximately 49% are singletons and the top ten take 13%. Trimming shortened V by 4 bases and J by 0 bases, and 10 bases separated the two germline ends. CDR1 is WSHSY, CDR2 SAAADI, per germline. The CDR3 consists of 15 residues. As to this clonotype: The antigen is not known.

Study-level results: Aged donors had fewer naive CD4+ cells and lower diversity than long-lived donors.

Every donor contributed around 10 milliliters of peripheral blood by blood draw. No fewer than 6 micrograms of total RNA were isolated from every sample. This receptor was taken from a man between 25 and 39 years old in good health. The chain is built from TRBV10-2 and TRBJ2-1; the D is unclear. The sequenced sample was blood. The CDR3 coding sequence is TGCGCCAGCAGTGGTGGGCAGAGCTCCTACAATGAGCAGTTCTTC. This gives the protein CASSGGQSSYNEQFF.